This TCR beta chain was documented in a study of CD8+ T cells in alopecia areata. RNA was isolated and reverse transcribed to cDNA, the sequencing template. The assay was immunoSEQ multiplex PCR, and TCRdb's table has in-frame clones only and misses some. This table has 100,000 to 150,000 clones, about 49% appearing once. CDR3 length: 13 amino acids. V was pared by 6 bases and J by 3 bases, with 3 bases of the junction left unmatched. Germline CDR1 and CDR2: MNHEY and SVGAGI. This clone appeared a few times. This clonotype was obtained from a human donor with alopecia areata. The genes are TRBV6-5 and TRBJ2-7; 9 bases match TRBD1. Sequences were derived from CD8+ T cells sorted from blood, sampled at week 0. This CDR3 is CASRGTGLYEQYF. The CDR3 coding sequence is TGTGCCAGCAGAGGGACAGGGCTCTACGAGCAGTACTTC.